This TCR beta chain was identified during a study of OX40 agonist ivuxolimab in advanced cancers. About the study: Patients were dosed with the agonistic anti-OX40 (CD134) antibody ivuxolimab. Findings of the study overall: Expanded clones were, on average, more numerous in CD8+ T cells than in CD4+. Not determined was the antigen specificity of the expanded peripheral T cells.

Trimming left V 0 bases short and J 4 bases short, with 12 bases between. The CDR3 has 15 residues. Baseline was the first blood sampling point, followed by cycle 4 day 1 and cycle 7 day 1. Repertoires were generated with immunoSEQ multiplex PCR, while TCRdb's copy carries only in-frame clones and drops some. The table shows around 63,000 clones, with approximately 91% occurring only once. As concerns this clone: As yet, its antigen is unknown.

The V and J genes are TRBV23-1 and TRBJ1-2; D is possibly TRBD1 (6 bases). TRBV23-1 is treated as an ORF (open reading frame) with a function not yet certain. The sequence was collected from an adult with an advanced solid tumor such as melanoma, head and neck, liver or kidney cancer. The sequencing used CD4+ or CD8+ T cells sorted from blood, collected in a trial of the OX40 agonist ivuxolimab. CDR3 DNA sequence: TGCGCCAGCAGTCAATCGGACAGCTACTCCTATGGCTACACCTTC. Protein: CASSQSDSYSYGYTF.